These 9 T cell receptor beta chains came from one sample sequenced in a study of shared clonotypes between healthy human individuals. Some clones are missing from TCRdb's copy, which holds only in-frame ones; the method was immunoSEQ multiplex PCR. The data show about 1 million clones, with 65% to 75% seen just once and approximately 1.5% held by the top ten. The material sequenced was memory CD4+ T cells sorted from blood. Subset specified: CD45RA-negative fraction. The receptors shown here come from a man in his late teens or twenties in good health.

Points on this clone: This specimen includes other DNA sequences encoding the same CDR3. The chain is built from TRBV7-2 and TRBJ2-7; D might be TRBD2 (5 bases). The CDR3 spans 13 residues. Trimming shortened V by 1 base and J by 4 bases, and 8 bases separated the two germline ends. Germline CDR1 reads SGHTA; CDR2 reads FQGNSA. Here the CDR3 DNA reads TGTGCCAGCAGCTTAGATCGGAGGTACGAGCAGTACTTC. Residues: CASSLDRRYEQYF.

This chain joins TRBV6-1 and TRBJ2-5, with 7 bases matching TRBD1. Germline CDR1 is MNHNS and CDR2 is SASEGT. J lost 1 base, V lost 5 bases, and 4 bases had no gene match. This CDR3 is 14 amino acids long. The CDR3: CASSPGTVQETQYF. The CDR3 region has the DNA TGTGCCAGCAGTCCGGGGACAGTCCAAGAGACCCAGTACTTC.

This chain links TRBV13 with TRBJ1-3; D is ambiguous. The CDR3 length is 17 residues. The germline V gene encodes CDR1 PRHDT and CDR2 FYEKMQ (reference sequence). Trimming took off 5 bases at V and 1 base at J, with 18 bases between the two ends. CDR3 nucleotide sequence: TGTGCCAGCAGCCCCCCCGCCCCAGGTCTTTCTGGAAACACCATATATTTT. This translates into CASSPPAPGLSGNTIYF.

The J gene is TRBJ2-1, the V gene TRBV30; the D gene is possibly TRBD1 (6 bases). The CDR3 sequence is 13 residues long. The V gene lost 2 bases and the J gene lost 9 bases, with 14 bases spanning the gap. Germline V CDR1 and CDR2: GTSNPN, SVGIG (reference sequence). The CDR3: CAWSNSLGGEQFF. The DNA of the CDR3 is TGTGCCTGGAGTAATAGCCTAGGGGGTGAGCAGTTCTTC.

The chain is built from TRBV5-1 and TRBJ2-6; D call uncertain. The CDR3 has 15 amino acids. Looked up from germline, CDR1 is SGHRS and CDR2 is YFSETQ. Trimming pared 4 bases from V and 3 bases from J, leaving 11 bases between. CDR3 loop: CASSPPLGGANVLTF. The CDR3 coding sequence is TGCGCCAGCAGCCCACCATTGGGTGGGGCCAACGTCCTGACTTTC.

This chain joins TRBV10-2 and TRBJ1-6; a weak D match, TRBD1 (5 bases). The ends were cut back, 3 bases at V and 9 bases at J, with 12 bases in the middle. CDR3 length equals 14 residues. Germline CDR1 reads WSHSY; CDR2 reads SAAADI. The CDR3 here is CASSEIGAGSPLHF. The CDR3 DNA reads TGCGCCAGCAGTGAAATAGGGGCCGGTTCACCCCTCCACTTT.

This chain links TRBV7-2 with TRBJ2-4; D is ambiguous. The CDR3 has 14 amino acids. The germline V gene has CDR1 SGHTA and CDR2 FQGNSA. Trimming took 3 bases from V and 1 from J, leaving 7 bases between them. CDR3 amino acids: CASSFPGAKNIQYF. The CDR3 DNA reads TGTGCCAGCAGCTTTCCAGGTGCCAAAAACATTCAGTACTTC.

This clone appeared many times. This chain joins TRBV6-1 and TRBJ1-1; D may be TRBD1 (5 bases). The CDR3 has 13 amino acids. Germline assignment: CDR1 MNHNS and CDR2 SASEGT. Trimming shortened V by 0 bases and J by 13 bases, and 15 bases separated the two germline ends. The DNA for the CDR3 is TGTGCCAGCAGTGAAGCCTGGGACCGTAAGGGTTTCTTT. This sequence encodes CASSEAWDRKGFF.

This clone was seen more than once but under ten times. The genes are TRBV5-6 and TRBJ2-5, with 8 positions matching TRBD2. The germline V gene has CDR1 SGHDT and CDR2 YYEEEE. The junction had 13 bases not matched to a gene; V was cut back by 4 bases and J by 5 bases. This CDR3 is 16 amino acids long. The CDR3: CASSIRISGARETQYF. The DNA of the CDR3 is TGTGCCAGCAGCATACGCATTAGCGGGGCCCGGGAGACCCAGTACTTC.